These 7 T cell receptor beta chains were all obtained from the same sample, sequenced in a study of molecular identifiers for immune sequencing clone quantification. TCRdb passed the PCR reads through MiXCR, listing each CDR3 protein once. The repertoire holds 20,000 or so distinct CDR3 sequences, with about a fifth as singletons. Sequencing input: naive CD8+ T cells from blood, with Jurkat cell RNA spiked in. The subset here: FACS-sorted CD8+CD4-CCR7+CD45RA+ naive T cells. These receptors were collected from a human donor in good health. Some libraries in this study had Jurkat cell RNA spiked in.

The table lists this clonotype with many counts. This rearrangement joins TRBV7-8 to TRBJ2-2; D ambiguous. The V end was cut by 3 bases, the J end by 6 bases, with 5 bases between. The germline gives CDR1 SGHVS, CDR2 FQNEAQ. The CDR3 totals 12 residues. CDR3 sequence: CASSFSAGELFF. CDR3 bases: TGTGCCAGCAGCTTTTCGGCCGGGGAGCTGTTTTTT. Full variable domain (missing parts from reference TRBV7-8 and TRBJ2-2): GAGVSQSPRYKVAKRGQDVALRCDPISGHVSLFWYQQALGQGPEFLTYFQNEAQLDKSGLPSDRFFAERPEGSVSTLKIQRTQQEDSAVYLCASSFSAGELFFGEGSRLTVL.

This sequence joins TRBV12-3 or TRBV12-4 and TRBJ2-3; D gene unclear. This CDR3 spans 15 amino acids. Trimming removed 4 bases from V and 4 bases from J, with 15 bases in between. CDR3 in amino acids: CASSSLTPKADTQYF. CDR3 nucleotide sequence: TGTGCCAGCAGTTCCTTGACCCCTAAGGCAGATACGCAGTATTTT.

This clonotype showed up many times. V and J are TRBV19 and TRBJ2-1; D is unresolved. Germline V CDR1 and CDR2: LNHDA, SQIVND (reference sequence). CDR3 length equals 13 residues. V gave up 5 bases and J gave up 4 bases, with 9 bases separating them. The CDR3 nucleotides read TGTGCCAGTAGTTCCCTATTATACAATGAGCAGTTCTTC. As protein: CASSSLLYNEQFF. The full variable domain, its missing parts supplied by reference TRBV19 and TRBJ2-1, is DGGITQSPKYLFRKEGQNVTLSCEQNLNHDAMYWYRQDPGQGLRLIYYSQIVNDFQKGDIAEGYSVSREKKESFPLTVTSAQKNPTAFYLCASSSLLYNEQFFGPGTRLTVL.

Only a few counts were recorded for this clonotype. V is TRBV28 and J is TRBJ1-4; D perhaps matches TRBD1 (5 bases). The CDR3 totals 16 residues. Trimming removed 7 bases from V and 2 bases from J, with 17 bases in between. The germline gives CDR1 MDHEN, CDR2 SYDVKM. The CDR3 DNA follows: TGTGCCAGCACCCCATTTGGCAGGGCCACTAATGAAAAACTGTTTTTT. Translation gives CASTPFGRATNEKLFF. The full variable domain, in which reference TRBV28 and TRBJ1-4 provide the parts outside the CDR3, is DVKVTQSSRYLVKRTGEKVFLECVQDMDHENMFWYRQDPGLGLRLIYFSYDVKMKEKGDIPEGYSVSREKKERFSLILESASTNQTSMYLCASTPFGRATNEKLFFGSGTQLSVL.

This clonotype has at least ten counts. The V gene is TRBV4-2, the J gene TRBJ1-1, with a weak D call TRBD1 (6 bases). Germline V gene lookup returns CDR1 LGHNA and CDR2 YNFKEQ. Trimming removed 4 bases from V and 7 bases from J, with 19 bases in between. There are 15 residues in the CDR3. CDR3 in DNA: TGTGCCAGCAGCCTTCTTCCCGGGACACGGTATGAAGCTTTCTTT. It translates to CASSLLPGTRYEAFF.

The chain couples TRBV28 to TRBJ1-4, with a tentative D call TRBD1 (5 bases). This CDR3 is built from 12 residues. V dropped 4 bases and J dropped 8 bases, with 8 bases sitting between them. Germline loops: CDR1 MDHEN, CDR2 SYDVKM. Written as DNA, the CDR3 is TGTGCCAGCAGTTCGGACAAAGAAAAACTGTTTTTT. It codes for CASSSDKEKLFF.

Concerning this clonotype itself: One end of the junction does not line up with germline, which may come from a read error. The chain has TRBV6-5 and TRBJ2-3, with TRBD2 matching 12 bases. This CDR3 is 18 amino acids long. Germline CDR1 MNHEY, CDR2 SVGAGI. CDR3 nucleotide sequence: TGTGCCAACAGTTACGCGGGACTAGCGGGCCCTAGCACAGATACGCAGTATTTT. Its translation is CANSYAGLAGPSTDTQYF.